Included here is one T cell receptor (beta chain) sequence, with context. The data originate from a study of blood T cell repertoires in COVID-19. Study as a whole: Acute and convalescent COVID-19 specimens originated in the United States, Italy and Spain. Sources were T cells, B-cell-depleted T cells, or PBMCs; the material itself was cDNA or gDNA.

In the study's own analysis: Amplification of reference gene primers was used by the study to estimate nucleated cell counts. The data were produced by immunoSEQ multiplex PCR, yet TCRdb's version contains in-frame clones alone and is incomplete. Clone size and the V and J calls come from that table; the DNA yielded D and trimming. The table lists about 180,000 clones, over 80% of them singletons, with approximately 8.7% in the top ten. J was trimmed by 4 bases and V by 1 base; bases with no gene match: 2. Germline V gives CDR1 SGHTA, CDR2 FQGNSA. This CDR3 has 14 residues. The sequence was obtained from a woman in her 70s with acute or convalescent COVID-19. Sequencing was performed on peripheral blood. V gene TRBV7-2 combines with J gene TRBJ2-7; 9 bases line up with TRBD1. The CDR3 DNA follows: TGTGCCAGCAGCTTAGTGGGACAGGGTTACGAGCAGTACTTC. Translation gives CASSLVGQGYEQYF.